This TCR beta chain was recovered during a study of T cell responses to AZD1222 COVID-19 vaccine. Study-level points and caveats: Among vaccine-associated CD4 TCRs, coverage spanned spike, with dominance at 160-218 and 743-854.

Germline V gives CDR1 WSHSY, CDR2 SAAADI. The CDR3 extends over 12 amino acids. The V end was cut by 7 bases, the J end by 7 bases, with 11 bases between. A note on this clone: Its specificity is unknown.

Libraries were prepared by immunoSEQ multiplex PCR; TCRdb keeps only in-frame clonotypes and omits some of them. The data show 150,000 or so clones, roughly nine tenths seen once. The source was peripheral blood, collected on day 0 of AZD1222 vaccination. The gene calls are TRBV10-2 and TRBJ1-5; D perhaps matches TRBD1 (5 bases). The source of this sequence is an adult in good health. The CDR3 protein is CASKIGGQPQHF. The CDR3 coding sequence is TGCGCCAGCAAAATTGGGGGACAGCCCCAGCATTTT.